The T cell receptor (beta chain) described here comes from a study of shared clonotypes between healthy human individuals. Sorted subsets were amplified in replicate PCRs using about 200 ng DNA, tens of thousands of T cell genomes. Libraries were prepared by immunoSEQ multiplex PCR; TCRdb keeps only in-frame clonotypes and omits some of them. The data contain hundreds of thousands of clones, roughly 97% of them singletons. V lost 6 bases and J lost 9; bases outside the gene matches: 19. Germline V gives CDR1 SGHAT, CDR2 FQNNGV. This CDR3 is 18 amino acids long. The chain links TRBV11-2 to TRBJ1-6; TRBD1 aligns across 8 bases. Material: naive CD4+ T cells sorted from blood. Stated subset: CD45RA+ positively selected. The sequence derives from a woman in her twenties or thirties in good health. This CDR3 is CASSSIRGRDRFFSPLHF. CDR3 sequence (DNA): TGTGCCAGCAGTAGTATTCGTGGCAGGGACAGGTTCTTTTCACCCCTCCACTTT.